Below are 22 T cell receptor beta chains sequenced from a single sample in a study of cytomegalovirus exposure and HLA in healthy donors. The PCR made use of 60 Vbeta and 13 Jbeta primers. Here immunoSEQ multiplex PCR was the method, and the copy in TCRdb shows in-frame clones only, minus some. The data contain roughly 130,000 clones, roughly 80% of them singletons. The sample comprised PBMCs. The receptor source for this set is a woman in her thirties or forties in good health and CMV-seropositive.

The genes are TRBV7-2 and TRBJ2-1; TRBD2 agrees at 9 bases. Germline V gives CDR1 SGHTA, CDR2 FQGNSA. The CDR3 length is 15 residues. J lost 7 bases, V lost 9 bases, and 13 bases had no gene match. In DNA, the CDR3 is TGTGCCAGTGCGGGGGGGGCCGCCAAGGGAAATGAGCAGTTCTTC. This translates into CASAGGAAKGNEQFF.

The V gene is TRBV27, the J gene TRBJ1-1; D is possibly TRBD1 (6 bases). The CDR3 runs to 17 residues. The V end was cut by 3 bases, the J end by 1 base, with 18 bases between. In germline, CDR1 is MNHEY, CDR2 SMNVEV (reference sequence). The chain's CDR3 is CASSFRTVWKENTEAFF. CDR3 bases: TGTGCCAGCAGTTTCCGGACAGTCTGGAAGGAGAACACTGAAGCTTTCTTT.

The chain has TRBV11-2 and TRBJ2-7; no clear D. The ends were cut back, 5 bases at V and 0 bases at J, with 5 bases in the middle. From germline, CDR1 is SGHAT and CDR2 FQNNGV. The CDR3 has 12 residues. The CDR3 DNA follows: TGTGCCAGCAGCCCCAGCTCCTACGAGCAGTACTTC. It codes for CASSPSSYEQYF.

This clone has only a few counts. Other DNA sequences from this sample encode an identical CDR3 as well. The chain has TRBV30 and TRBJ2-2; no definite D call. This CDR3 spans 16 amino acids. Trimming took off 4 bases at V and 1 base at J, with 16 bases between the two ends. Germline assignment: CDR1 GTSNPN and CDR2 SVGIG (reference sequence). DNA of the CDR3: TGTGCCTGGATCAAAAGCGCGACGCTGAACACCGGGGAGCTGTTTTTT. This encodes CAWIKSATLNTGELFF. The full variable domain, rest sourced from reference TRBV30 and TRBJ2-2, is SQTIHQWPATLVQPVGSPLSLECTVEGTSNPNLYWYRQAAGRGLQLLFYSVGIGQISSEVPQNLSASRPQDRQFILSSKKLLLSDSGFYLCAWIKSATLNTGELFFGEGSRLTVL.

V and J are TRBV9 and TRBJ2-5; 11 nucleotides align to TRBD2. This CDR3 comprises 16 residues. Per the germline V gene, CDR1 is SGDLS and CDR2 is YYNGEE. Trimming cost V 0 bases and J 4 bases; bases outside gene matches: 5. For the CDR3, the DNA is TGTGCCAGCAGCGTAGGGCTAGCGGGAGGCTTAGAGACCCAGTACTTC. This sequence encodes CASSVGLAGGLETQYF.

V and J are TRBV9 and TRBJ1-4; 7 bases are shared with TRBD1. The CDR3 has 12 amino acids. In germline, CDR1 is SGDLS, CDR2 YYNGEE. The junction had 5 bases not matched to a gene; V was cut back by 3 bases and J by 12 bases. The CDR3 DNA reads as TGTGCCAGCAGCGCGGGGACAGCAGAACTGTTTTTT. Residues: CASSAGTAELFF.

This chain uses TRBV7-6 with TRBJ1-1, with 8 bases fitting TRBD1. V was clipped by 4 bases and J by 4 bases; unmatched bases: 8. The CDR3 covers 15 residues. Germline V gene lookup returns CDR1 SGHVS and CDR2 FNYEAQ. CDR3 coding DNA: TGTGCCAGCAGCTGGGAGGCAGGGGGCGTCACTGAAGCTTTCTTT. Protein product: CASSWEAGGVTEAFF.

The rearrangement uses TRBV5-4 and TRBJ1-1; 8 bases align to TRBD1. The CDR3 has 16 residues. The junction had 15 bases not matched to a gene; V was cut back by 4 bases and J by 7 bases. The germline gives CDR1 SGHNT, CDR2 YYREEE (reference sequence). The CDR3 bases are TGTGCCAGCAGCCAGCAGTACAGGGGGTCCCAACATGAAGCTTTCTTT. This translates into CASSQQYRGSQHEAFF.

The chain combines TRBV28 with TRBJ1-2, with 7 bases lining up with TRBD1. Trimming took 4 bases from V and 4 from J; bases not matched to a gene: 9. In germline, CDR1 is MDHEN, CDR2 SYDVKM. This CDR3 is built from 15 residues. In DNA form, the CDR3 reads TGTGCCAGCAGTTCGGGGCACAGGGGATCCTATGGCTACACCTTC. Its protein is CASSSGHRGSYGYTF.

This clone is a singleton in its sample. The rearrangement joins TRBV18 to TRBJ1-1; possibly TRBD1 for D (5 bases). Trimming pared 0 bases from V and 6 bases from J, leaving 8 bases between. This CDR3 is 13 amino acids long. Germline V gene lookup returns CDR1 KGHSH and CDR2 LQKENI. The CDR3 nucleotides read TGTGCCAGCTCACCACCGGGGGGATCTGAAGCTTTCTTT. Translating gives CASSPPGGSEAFF.

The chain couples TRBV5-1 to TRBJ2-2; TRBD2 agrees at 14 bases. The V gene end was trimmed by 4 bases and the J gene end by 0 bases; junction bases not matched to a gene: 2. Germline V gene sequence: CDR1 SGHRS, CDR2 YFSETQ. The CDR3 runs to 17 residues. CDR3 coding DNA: TGCGCCAGCAGCCAGGGACTAGCGGGAGCGAACACCGGGGAGCTGTTTTTT. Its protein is CASSQGLAGANTGELFF. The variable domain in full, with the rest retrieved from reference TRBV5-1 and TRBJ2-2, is KAGVTQTPRYLIKTRGQQVTLSCSPISGHRSVSWYQQTPGQGLQFLFEYFSETQRNKGNFPGRFSGRQFSNSRSEMNVSTLELGDSALYLCASSQGLAGANTGELFFGEGSRLTVL.

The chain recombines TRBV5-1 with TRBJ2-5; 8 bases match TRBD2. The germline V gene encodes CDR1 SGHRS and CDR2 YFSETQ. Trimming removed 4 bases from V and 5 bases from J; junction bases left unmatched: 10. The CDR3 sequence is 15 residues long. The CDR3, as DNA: TGCGCCAGCAGCCTGACCGCAACTAGCGGTGAGACCCAGTACTTC. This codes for CASSLTATSGETQYF.

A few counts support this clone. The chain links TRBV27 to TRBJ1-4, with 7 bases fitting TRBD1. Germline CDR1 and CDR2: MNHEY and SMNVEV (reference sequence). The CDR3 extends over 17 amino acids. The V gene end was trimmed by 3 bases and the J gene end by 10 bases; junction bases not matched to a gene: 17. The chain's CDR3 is CASSFGFVRDRQGKLFF. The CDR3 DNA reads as TGTGCCAGCAGTTTCGGCTTTGTCCGGGACAGACAAGGAAAACTGTTTTTT.

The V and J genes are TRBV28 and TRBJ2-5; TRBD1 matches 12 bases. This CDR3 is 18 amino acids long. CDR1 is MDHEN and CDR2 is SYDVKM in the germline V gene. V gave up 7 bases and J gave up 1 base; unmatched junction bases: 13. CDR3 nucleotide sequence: TGTGCCAGCACCACCGGGACAGGGGGCGTCGTCGCCCAAGAGACCCAGTACTTC. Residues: CASTTGTGGVVAQETQYF.

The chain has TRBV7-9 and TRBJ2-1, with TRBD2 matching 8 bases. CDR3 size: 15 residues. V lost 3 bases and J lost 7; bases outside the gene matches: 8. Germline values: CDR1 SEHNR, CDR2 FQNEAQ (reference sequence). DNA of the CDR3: TGTGCCAGCAGCTTTCAAGCGGGAGCAATAAATGAGCAGTTCTTC. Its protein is CASSFQAGAINEQFF.

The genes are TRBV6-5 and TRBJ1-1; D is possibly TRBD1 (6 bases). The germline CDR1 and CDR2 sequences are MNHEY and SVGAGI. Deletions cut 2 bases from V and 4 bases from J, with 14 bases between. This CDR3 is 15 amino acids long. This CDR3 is CASSYLGQLGTEAFF. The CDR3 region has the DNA TGTGCCAGCAGTTACCTCGGACAGTTGGGCACTGAAGCTTTCTTT.

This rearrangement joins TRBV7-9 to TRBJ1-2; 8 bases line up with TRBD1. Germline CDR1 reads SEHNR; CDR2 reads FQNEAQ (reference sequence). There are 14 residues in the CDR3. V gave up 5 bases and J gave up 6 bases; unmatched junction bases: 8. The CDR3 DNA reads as TGTGCCAGCAGCCCCCAGACAGGGGAGAATGGCTACACCTTC. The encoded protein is CASSPQTGENGYTF.

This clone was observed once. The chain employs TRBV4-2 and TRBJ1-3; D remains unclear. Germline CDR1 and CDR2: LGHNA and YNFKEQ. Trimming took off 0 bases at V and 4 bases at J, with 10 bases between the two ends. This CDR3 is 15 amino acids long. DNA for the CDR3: TGTGCCAGCAGCCAAGAGAACCAACAAGGAAACACCATATATTTT. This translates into CASSQENQQGNTIYF.

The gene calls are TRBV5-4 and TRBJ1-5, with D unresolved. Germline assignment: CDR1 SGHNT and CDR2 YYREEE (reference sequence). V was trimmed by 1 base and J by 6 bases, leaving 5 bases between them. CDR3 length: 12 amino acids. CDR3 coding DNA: TGTGCCAGCAGCTTGCCTTCTCAGCCCCAGCATTTT. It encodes CASSLPSQPQHF. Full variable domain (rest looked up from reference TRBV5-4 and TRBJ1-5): ETGVTQSPTHLIKTRGQQVTLRCSSQSGHNTVSWYQQALGQGPQFIFQYYREEENGRGNFPPRFSGLQFPNYSSELNVNALELDDSALYLCASSLPSQPQHFGDGTRLSIL.

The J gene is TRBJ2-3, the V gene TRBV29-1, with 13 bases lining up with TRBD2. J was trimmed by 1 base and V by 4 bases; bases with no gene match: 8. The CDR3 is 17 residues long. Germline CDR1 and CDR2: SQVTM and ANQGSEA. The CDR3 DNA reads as TGCAGCGTTGTGGGTACTAGCGGGGGGGCTGGCACAGATACGCAGTATTTT. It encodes CSVVGTSGGAGTDTQYF.

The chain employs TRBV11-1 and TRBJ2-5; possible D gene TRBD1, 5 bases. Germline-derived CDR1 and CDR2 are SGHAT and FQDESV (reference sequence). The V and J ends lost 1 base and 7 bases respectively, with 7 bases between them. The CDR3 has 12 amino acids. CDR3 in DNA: TGTGCCAGCAGCTTAGAAGGGGCGACCCAGTACTTC. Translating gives CASSLEGATQYF.

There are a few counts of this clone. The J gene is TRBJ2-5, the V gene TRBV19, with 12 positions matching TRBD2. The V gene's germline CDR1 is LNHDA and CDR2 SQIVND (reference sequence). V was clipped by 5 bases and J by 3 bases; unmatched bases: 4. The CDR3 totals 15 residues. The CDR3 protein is CASSSSGGAEETQYF. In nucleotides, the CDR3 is TGTGCCAGTAGTTCTAGCGGGGGGGCGGAAGAGACCCAGTACTTC.